The subject of this entry is one TCR beta chain. Its antigen remains unidentified. The assay was immunoSEQ multiplex PCR, and TCRdb's table has in-frame clones only and misses some. Of more than 45,000 clones in the sample, around nine tenths are singletons; the top ten hold around 2%. This sample is drawn from a study of cytomegalovirus exposure and HLA in healthy donors. Study overall: The platform used for the approximately 120 validation repertoires matched that of the approximately 670 first-cohort repertoires, a later analysis reported.

The study's findings and limits: Among the CMV-associated chains, a few were confirmed in vitro as specific for CMV antigens. Overall, some 160 TCR beta chains were annotated as cytomegalovirus-associated. Some public TCRs appeared in many individuals, while most sequences were rare.

The CDR3 extends over 15 amino acids. V dropped 4 bases and J dropped 9; count of bases not matched to a gene: 11. CDR1 is MDHEN and CDR2 is SYDVKM in the germline V gene. Sequencing input: PBMCs. This chain links TRBV28 with TRBJ2-1, with 8 bases aligning to TRBD1. The TCR comes from a woman in her thirties in good health and CMV-seronegative. The CDR3 DNA sequence: TGTGCCAGCAGTTCCCCGACCGACAGGGGTAGTGAGCAGTTCTTC. This translates into CASSSPTDRGSEQFF.